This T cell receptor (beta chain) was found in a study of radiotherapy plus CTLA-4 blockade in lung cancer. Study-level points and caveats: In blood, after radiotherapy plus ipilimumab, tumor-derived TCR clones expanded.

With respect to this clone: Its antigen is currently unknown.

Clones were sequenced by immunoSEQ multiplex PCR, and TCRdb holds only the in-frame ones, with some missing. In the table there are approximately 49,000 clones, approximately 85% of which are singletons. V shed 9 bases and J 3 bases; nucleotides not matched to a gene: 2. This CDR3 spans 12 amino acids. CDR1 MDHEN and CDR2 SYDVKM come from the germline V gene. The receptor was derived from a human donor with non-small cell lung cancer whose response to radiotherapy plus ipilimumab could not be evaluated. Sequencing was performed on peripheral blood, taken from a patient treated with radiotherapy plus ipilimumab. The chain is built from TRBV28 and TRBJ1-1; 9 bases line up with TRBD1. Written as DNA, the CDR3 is TGTGCCAGTCGGACAGGGGACACTGAAGCTTTCTTT. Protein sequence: CASRTGDTEAFF.